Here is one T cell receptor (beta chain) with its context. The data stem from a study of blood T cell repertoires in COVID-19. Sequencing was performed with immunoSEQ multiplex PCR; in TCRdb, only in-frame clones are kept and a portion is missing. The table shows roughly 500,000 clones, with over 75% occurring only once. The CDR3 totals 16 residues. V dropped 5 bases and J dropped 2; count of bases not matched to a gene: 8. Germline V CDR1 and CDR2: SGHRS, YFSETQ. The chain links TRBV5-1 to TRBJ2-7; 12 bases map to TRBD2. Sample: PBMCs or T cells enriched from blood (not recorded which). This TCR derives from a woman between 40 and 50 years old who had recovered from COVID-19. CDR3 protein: CASSLTSGSFTYEQYF. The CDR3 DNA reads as TGCGCCAGCAGTCTGACTAGCGGGAGTTTTACCTACGAGCAGTACTTC.